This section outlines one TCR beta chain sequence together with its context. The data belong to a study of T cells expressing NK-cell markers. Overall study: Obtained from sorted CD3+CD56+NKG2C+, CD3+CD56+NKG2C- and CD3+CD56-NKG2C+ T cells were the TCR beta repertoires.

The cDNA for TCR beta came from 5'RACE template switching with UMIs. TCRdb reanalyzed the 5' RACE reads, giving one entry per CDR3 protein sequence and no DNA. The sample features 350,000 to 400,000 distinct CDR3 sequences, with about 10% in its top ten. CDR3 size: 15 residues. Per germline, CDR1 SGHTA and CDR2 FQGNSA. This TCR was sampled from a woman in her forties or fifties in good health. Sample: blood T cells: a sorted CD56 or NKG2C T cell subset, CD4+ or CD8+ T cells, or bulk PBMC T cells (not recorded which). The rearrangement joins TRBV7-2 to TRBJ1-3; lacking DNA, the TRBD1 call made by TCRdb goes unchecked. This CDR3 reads CASSRQGGPGNTIYF.